This record looks at one T cell receptor (beta chain) sequence and its context. This sample was included in a study of CD8+ T cells in alopecia areata. Treatment specified: oral pan-JAK inhibitor, 5-10 mg twice daily. The authors sorted CD4+ and CD8+ T cells from PBMCs. Germline CDR1 and CDR2: MDHEN and SYDVKM. Between the trimmed V and J ends, which lost 6 bases and 2 bases, there was a span of 8 bases. The CDR3 is 12 residues long. RNA extraction and reverse transcription yielded cDNA as sequencing template. The assay was immunoSEQ multiplex PCR, and TCRdb's table has in-frame clones only and misses some. The sample has about 200,000 clones; over 45% are singletons.

Source: CD4+ T cells sorted from blood, taken at week 24, from a patient treated with tofacitinib. V usage is TRBV28 and J usage is TRBJ2-7; tentatively, D is TRBD1 (5 bases). This clonotype was sampled from a human donor with alopecia areata. The CDR3 DNA follows: TGTGCCAGCAGAGGCAGGGCCTACGAGCAGTACTTC. It codes for CASRGRAYEQYF.